This entry features one T cell receptor beta chain sequence. Its antigen remains unidentified. This record belongs to a study of vaccination effects on CD4 cells after COVID-19. Using viral peptide pools, the ViraFEST assay grew out antigen-specific CD4+ T cells prior to sequencing. Culture lasted about ten days before CD4+ T cell isolation. Vaccine recipients, nucleocapsid antibody negative, had no prior SARS-CoV-2 infection. Clones were sequenced by immunoSEQ multiplex PCR, and TCRdb holds only the in-frame ones, with some missing. The sample consists of tens of thousands of clones, 77% of them appearing once. This CDR3 is built from 15 residues. CDR1 and CDR2 (germline): SNHLY, FYNNEI. V dropped 6 bases and J dropped 8; count of bases not matched to a gene: 11.

The sequence was obtained from a human donor who received a COVID-19 vaccine. The sample here was CD4+ T cells from PBMCs cultured with HCoV-NL63 spike peptides, taken before COVID-19 vaccination. The chain employs TRBV2 and TRBJ2-1; 9 bases are shared with TRBD2. CDR3 coding DNA: TGTGCCAGCAGCCCGCGGTTAGCGGGGGAGGATGAGCAGTTCTTC. It codes for CASSPRLAGEDEQFF.